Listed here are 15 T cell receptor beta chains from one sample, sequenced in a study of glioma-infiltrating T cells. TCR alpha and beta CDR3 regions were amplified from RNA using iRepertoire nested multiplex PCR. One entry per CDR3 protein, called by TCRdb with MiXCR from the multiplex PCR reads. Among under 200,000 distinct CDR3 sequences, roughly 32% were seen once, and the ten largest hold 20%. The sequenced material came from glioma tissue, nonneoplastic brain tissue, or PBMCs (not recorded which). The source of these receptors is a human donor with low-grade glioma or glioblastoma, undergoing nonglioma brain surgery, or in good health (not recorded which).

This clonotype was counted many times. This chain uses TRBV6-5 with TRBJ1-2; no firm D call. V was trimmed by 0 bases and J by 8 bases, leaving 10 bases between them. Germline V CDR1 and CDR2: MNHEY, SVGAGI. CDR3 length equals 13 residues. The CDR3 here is CASSYSVRWGYTF. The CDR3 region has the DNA TGTGCCAGCAGTTACTCGGTCCGGTGGGGCTACACCTTC.

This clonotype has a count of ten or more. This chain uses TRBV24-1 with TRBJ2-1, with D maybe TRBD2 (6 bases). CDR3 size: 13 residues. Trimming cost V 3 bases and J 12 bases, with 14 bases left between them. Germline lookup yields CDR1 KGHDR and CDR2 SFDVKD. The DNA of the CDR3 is TGTGCCACCAGTGATCCGAAGGGGCGGGGGCAGTTCTTC. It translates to CATSDPKGRGQFF.

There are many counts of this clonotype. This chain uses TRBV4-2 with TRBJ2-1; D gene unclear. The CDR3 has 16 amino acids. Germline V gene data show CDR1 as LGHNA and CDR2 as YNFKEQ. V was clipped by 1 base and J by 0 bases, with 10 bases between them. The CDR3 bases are TGTGCCAGCAGCCAAGGGGTCGCGAGCTCCTACAATGAGCAGTTCTTC. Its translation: CASSQGVASSYNEQFF.

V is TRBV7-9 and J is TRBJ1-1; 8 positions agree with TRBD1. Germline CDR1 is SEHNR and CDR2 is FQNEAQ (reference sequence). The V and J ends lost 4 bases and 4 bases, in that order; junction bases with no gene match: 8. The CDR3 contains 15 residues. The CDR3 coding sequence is TGTGCCAGCAGCTCACGTACAGGGGGGAGCACTGAAGCTTTCTTT. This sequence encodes CASSSRTGGSTEAFF.

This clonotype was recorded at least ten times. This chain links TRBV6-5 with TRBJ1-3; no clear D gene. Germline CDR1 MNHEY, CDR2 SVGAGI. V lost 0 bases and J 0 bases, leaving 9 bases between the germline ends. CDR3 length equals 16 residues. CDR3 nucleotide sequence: TGTGCCAGCAGTTACTCGAATTTTCCCTCTGGAAACACCATATATTTT. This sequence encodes CASSYSNFPSGNTIYF.

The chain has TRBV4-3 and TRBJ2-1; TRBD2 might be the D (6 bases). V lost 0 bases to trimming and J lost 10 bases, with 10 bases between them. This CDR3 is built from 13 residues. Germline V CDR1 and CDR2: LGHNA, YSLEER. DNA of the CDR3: TGCGCCAGCAGCCAAGACGGGAGCTACGAGCAGTTCTTC. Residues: CASSQDGSYEQFF.

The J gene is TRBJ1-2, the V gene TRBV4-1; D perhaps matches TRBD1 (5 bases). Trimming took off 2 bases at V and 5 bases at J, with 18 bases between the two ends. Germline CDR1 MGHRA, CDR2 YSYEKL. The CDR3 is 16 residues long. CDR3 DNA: TGCGCCAGCAGCCAACGTGCCGGGACGGACAATTATGGCTACACCTTC. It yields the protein CASSQRAGTDNYGYTF.

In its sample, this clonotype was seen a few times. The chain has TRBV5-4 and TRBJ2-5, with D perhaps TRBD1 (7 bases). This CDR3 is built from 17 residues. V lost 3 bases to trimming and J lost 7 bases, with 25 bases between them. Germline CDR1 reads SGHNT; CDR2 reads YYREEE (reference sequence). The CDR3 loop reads CASSSLALTGVYGTQYF. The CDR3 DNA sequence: TGTGCCAGCAGCTCGCTAGCGCTCACAGGGGTATACGGGACCCAGTACTTC.

The CDR3 region has the DNA TGCAGTGCCCGGGACAGGGTTGATCAGCCCCAGCATTTT. This gives the protein CSARDRVDQPQHF. The chain couples TRBV20-1 to TRBJ1-5; 9 bases map to TRBD1. This CDR3 has 13 amino acids. Trimming at V came to 6 bases and at J to 5 bases, leaving 5 bases not matched to a gene. Germline V gene sequence: CDR1 DFQATT, CDR2 SNEGSKA (reference sequence).

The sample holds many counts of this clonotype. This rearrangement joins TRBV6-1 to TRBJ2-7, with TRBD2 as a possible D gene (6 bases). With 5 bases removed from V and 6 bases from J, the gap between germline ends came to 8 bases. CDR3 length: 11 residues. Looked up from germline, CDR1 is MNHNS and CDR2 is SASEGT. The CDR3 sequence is CASSSEGEQYF. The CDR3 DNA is TGTGCCAGCAGTTCGGAGGGCGAGCAGTACTTC.

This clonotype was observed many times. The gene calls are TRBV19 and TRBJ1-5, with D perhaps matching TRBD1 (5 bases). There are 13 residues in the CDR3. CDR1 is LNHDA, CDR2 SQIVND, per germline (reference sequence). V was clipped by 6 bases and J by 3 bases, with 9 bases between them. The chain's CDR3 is CASSGATNQPQHF. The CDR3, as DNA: TGTGCCAGTAGCGGGGCTACCAATCAGCCCCAGCATTTT.

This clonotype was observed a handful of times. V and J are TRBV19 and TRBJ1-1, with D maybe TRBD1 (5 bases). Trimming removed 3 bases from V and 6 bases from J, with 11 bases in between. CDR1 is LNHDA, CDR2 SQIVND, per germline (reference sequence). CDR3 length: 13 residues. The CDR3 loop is CASSMYRGAEAFF. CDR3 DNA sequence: TGTGCCAGTAGTATGTACCGGGGGGCTGAAGCTTTCTTT.

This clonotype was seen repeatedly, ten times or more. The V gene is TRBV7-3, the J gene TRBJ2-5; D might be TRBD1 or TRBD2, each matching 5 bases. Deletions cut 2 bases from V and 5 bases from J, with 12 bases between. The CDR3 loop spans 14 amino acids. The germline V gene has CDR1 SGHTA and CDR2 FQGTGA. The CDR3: CASSLGGNGETQYF. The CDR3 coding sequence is TGTGCCAGCAGCTTAGGGGGAAATGGGGAGACCCAGTACTTC.

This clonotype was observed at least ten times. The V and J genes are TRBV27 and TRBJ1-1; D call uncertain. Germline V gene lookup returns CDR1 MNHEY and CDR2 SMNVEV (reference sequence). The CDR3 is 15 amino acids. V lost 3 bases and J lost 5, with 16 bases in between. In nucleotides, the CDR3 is TGTGCCAGCAGTTTTCGGGATCCCGGGAGGACTGAAGCTTTCTTT. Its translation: CASSFRDPGRTEAFF.

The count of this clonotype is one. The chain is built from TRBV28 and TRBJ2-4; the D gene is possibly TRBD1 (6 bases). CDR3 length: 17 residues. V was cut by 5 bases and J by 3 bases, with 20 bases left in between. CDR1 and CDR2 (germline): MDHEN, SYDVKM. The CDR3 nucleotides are TGTGCCAGCAGTCAAGAACTGACAGGCGCTCTCAAAAACATTCAGTACTTC. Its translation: CASSQELTGALKNIQYF.